This entry concerns a single T cell receptor (beta chain). This specimen belongs to a study of blood T cell repertoires in COVID-19. Across the whole study: The study drew acute and convalescent COVID-19 samples from the United States, Italy and Spain. The analysed material was cDNA or gDNA that came from T cells, B-cell-depleted T cells, or PBMCs.

Authors' data handling: Amplifying reference gene primers gave estimates of nucleated cell counts. Profiled with immunoSEQ multiplex PCR; TCRdb holds only in-frame clones, not every one. V and J calls and clone size are those listed in that table; D and trimming were worked out from the DNA. The sample shows about 210,000 clones, about 86% of them seen only once. The CDR3 has 13 amino acids. V lost 5 bases and J 5 bases, leaving 9 bases between the germline ends. The chain is built from TRBV12-3 or TRBV12-4 and TRBJ1-4; possible D gene TRBD1, 6 bases. This TCR was recovered from a man aged 60 to 75 who had recovered from COVID-19. The sample comprised peripheral blood. The CDR3 DNA sequence: TGTGCCAGCAGTACGACAGGAAATGAAAAACTGTTTTTT. Its protein is CASSTTGNEKLFF.